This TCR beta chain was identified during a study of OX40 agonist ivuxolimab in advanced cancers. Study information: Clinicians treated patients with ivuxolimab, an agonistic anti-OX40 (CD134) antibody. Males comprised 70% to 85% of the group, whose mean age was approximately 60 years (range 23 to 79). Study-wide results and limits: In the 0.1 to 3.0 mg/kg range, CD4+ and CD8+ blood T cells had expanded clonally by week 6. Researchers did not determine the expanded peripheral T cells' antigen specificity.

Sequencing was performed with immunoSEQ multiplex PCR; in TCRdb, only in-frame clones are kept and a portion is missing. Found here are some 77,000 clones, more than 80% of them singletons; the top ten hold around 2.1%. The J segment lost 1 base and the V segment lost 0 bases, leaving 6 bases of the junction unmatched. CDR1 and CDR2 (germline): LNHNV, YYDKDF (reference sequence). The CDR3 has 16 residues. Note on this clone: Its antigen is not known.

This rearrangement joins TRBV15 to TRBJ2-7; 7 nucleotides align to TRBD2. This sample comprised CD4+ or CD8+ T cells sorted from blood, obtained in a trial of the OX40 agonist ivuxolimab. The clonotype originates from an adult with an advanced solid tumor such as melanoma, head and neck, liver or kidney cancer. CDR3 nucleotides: TGTGCCACCAGCAGAGATAGGGGAGGGAGTTCCTACGAGCAGTACTTC. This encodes CATSRDRGGSSYEQYF.